Listed below are T cell receptor beta chains from one sample, sequenced in a study of T cell responses to AZD1222 COVID-19 vaccine. Clones were sequenced by immunoSEQ multiplex PCR, and TCRdb holds only the in-frame ones, with some missing. This table holds 150,000 to 200,000 clones, about nine tenths found once. The sample in question was peripheral blood, obtained on day 0 of AZD1222 vaccination. The receptor set was obtained from an adult in good health. CDR3s include the opening cysteine and the closing phenylalanine or tryptophan. D genes are given only for firm matches. Size is omitted from some rows. Given values are once, few, many or a class for expanded clones.

abundance | d_gene | j_gene | v_gene | CDR3nt | CDR3aa
. | TRBD1 | TRBJ1-4 | TRBV2 | TGTGCCAGCCAAACGGGACAGGCGAATGAAAAACTGTTTTTT | CASQTGQANEKLFF
few | TRBD2 | TRBJ2-1 | TRBV28 | TGTGCCAGCAGCATGGGACTAGCGGCTTACAATGAGCAGTTCTTC | CASSMGLAAYNEQFF
once | . | TRBJ2-7 | TRBV19 | TGTGCCAGTAGTATTACCCCCGGGACCCCCTACGAGCAGTACTTC | CASSITPGTPYEQYF
. | . | TRBJ2-2 | TRBV6-5 | TGTGCCAGCAGTCAGGGTATGAACACCGGGGAGCTGTTTTTT | CASSQGMNTGELFF
. | . | TRBJ2-1 | TRBV7-9 | TGTGCCAGCAGCTCTAGGGGGGCCCCCTACAATGAGCAGTTCTTC | CASSSRGAPYNEQFF
. | TRBD2 | TRBJ2-2 | TRBV19 | TGTGCCAGTAGTATATCGGGAGGTTTGAGGACCGGGGAGCTGTTTTTT | CASSISGGLRTGELFF
. | . | TRBJ1-6 | TRBV5-6 | TGTGCCAGCAGCTTCGACAGAAATAATTCACCCCTCCACTTT | CASSFDRNNSPLHF
once | . | TRBJ2-3 | TRBV10-3 | TGTGCCATCAGGACGGGGGGCCGATTGGATACGCAGTATTTT | CAIRTGGRLDTQYF
. | TRBD1 | TRBJ2-1 | TRBV27 | TGTGCCAGCAGCTTGGGGACAGGGGGCCCCTACAATGAGCAGTTCTTC | CASSLGTGGPYNEQFF
once | . | TRBJ1-2 | TRBV28 | TGTGCCAGCAGTTTTTCTAAACTGAGCTATGGCTACACCTTC | CASSFSKLSYGYTF
. | . | TRBJ1-5 | TRBV28 | TGTGCCAGCCGTCCATTACCTAATCAGCCCCAGCATTTT | CASRPLPNQPQHF
. | TRBD1 | TRBJ1-6 | TRBV7-6 | TGTGCCAGCAGCTCCAGGACAGGGACACCCCTCCACTTT | CASSSRTGTPLHF
. | TRBD2 | TRBJ2-1 | TRBV30 | TGTGCCTGGAGATGGAGCGGGGGCAATGAGCAGTTCTTC | CAWRWSGGNEQFF
. | . | TRBJ1-6 | TRBV28 | TGTGCCAGCAGGACCAGGGGAGATGGGAATTCACCCCTCCACTTT | CASRTRGDGNSPLHF
. | . | TRBJ1-4 | TRBV15 | TGTGCCACCAGCAGGGGGTTTGGGGAAAAACTGTTTTTT | CATSRGFGEKLFF
once | . | TRBJ1-6 | TRBV11-3 | TGTGCCAGCAGCTTGACAGTAGATTCACCCCTCCACTTT | CASSLTVDSPLHF
. | TRBD1 | TRBJ2-7 | TRBV10-3 | TGTGCCATCAGGGACCCGGGACAGGGCTCCTACGAGCAGTACTTC | CAIRDPGQGSYEQYF
. | TRBD1 | TRBJ1-4 | TRBV18 | TGTGCCAGCTCGGTAGATCCGGACAGGGGGAATGAAAAACTGTTTTTT | CASSVDPDRGNEKLFF
. | TRBD1 | TRBJ2-2 | TRBV7-6 | TGTGCCAGCAGCCAACAGGGGGCGAATTACCACGGGGAGCTGTTTTTT | CASSQQGANYHGELFF
. | . | TRBJ2-5 | TRBV29-1 | TGCAGCGTTGTAAGCGCGACAGCCCGAGGAGCCCAGTACTTC | CSVVSATARGAQYF
. | . | TRBJ2-7 | TRBV6-5 | TGTGCCAGCAGTAGTAGCTCCTACGAGCAGTACTTC | CASSSSSYEQYF
. | TRBD1 | TRBJ2-1 | TRBV5-8 | TGTGCCAGCAGCCCCGGACAGGGTGTTTACAATGAGCAGTTCTTC | CASSPGQGVYNEQFF
. | . | TRBJ2-1 | TRBV7-2 | TGTGCCAGCAGCTTAGTCGGACGGGCCTACAATGAGCAGTTCTTC | CASSLVGRAYNEQFF
. | . | TRBJ2-1 | TRBV18 | TGTGCCAGCTCACAGGTTGGGGGGACGGGAAGGAATGAGCAGTTCTTC | CASSQVGGTGRNEQFF
. | . | TRBJ1-3 | TRBV9 | TGTGCCAGCAGGCAGGACATCTCTGGAAACACCATATATTTT | CASRQDISGNTIYF
. | . | TRBJ2-2 | TRBV29-1 | TGCAGCGTTCCAACCGGGACGGGGAACACCGGGGAGCTGTTTTTT | CSVPTGTGNTGELFF
once | TRBD2 | TRBJ2-1 | TRBV19 | TGTGCCAGTAGTATAGACTCTGGGACTAGCGGACCATGGAATGAGCAGTTCTTC | CASSIDSGTSGPWNEQFF
. | . | TRBJ2-3 | TRBV30 | TGTGCCTGGAGAAGAGGGGCTAGCACAGATACGCAGTATTTT | CAWRRGASTDTQYF
. | . | TRBJ1-6 | TRBV7-6 | TGTGCCAGCAGCGAGGGGGGTAACAATTCACCCCTCCACTTT | CASSEGGNNSPLHF
. | . | TRBJ1-1 | TRBV5-1 | TGCGCCAGCAGCACAATGACGGGGGAGACTGAAGCTTTCTTT | CASSTMTGETEAFF
. | . | TRBJ1-1 | TRBV7-9 | TGTGCCAGCAGCTTATCGGCTGCGCACACTGAAGCTTTCTTT | CASSLSAAHTEAFF
. | TRBD1 | TRBJ1-4 | TRBV6-4 | TGTGCCAGCACCCGGCAAGGACAGGGAATCAATGAAAAACTGTTTTTT | CASTRQGQGINEKLFF
. | TRBD1 | TRBJ1-1 | TRBV4-3 | TGCGCCAGCAGCCAAGAGGGGGACAGGTACACTGAAGCTTTCTTT | CASSQEGDRYTEAFF
once | . | TRBJ1-2 | TRBV6-2/TRBV6-3 | TGTGCCAGCAGTTACGGTGAGGACGGAACCTATGGCTACACCTTC | CASSYGEDGTYGYTF
. | TRBD1 | TRBJ1-4 | TRBV7-2 | TGTGCCAGCAGCCTAACCGGGACAGCAAATGAAAAACTGTTTTTT | CASSLTGTANEKLFF
. | TRBD1 | TRBJ1-4 | TRBV5-1 | TGCGCCAGCAGCTCAGGGACAGCAGGGGAGGGAAAACTGTTTTTT | CASSSGTAGEGKLFF
once | . | TRBJ1-3 | TRBV9 | TGTGCCAGCAGCGTAGCTAGCTCTGGAAACACCATATATTTT | CASSVASSGNTIYF
. | . | TRBJ2-5 | TRBV5-1 | TGCGCCAGCAGACCGGACCAAGAGACCCAGTACTTC | CASRPDQETQYF
. | . | TRBJ2-4 | TRBV28 | TGTGCCAGCAGTTCCCCAGGTGTAGCCAAAAACATTCAGTACTTC | CASSSPGVAKNIQYF
. | . | TRBJ2-7 | TRBV6-5 | TGTGCCAGCAGAAGGAGCGCCAGTGGGGACTACGAGCAGTACTTC | CASRRSASGDYEQYF
. | . | TRBJ1-2 | TRBV7-2 | TGTGCCAGCAGCGCGACTAGATCGGGGGGCTACACCTTC | CASSATRSGGYTF
. | TRBD1 | TRBJ1-6 | TRBV20-1 | TGCAGTGCTAGTTTCCAGGGGGTAAGGGATTCACCCCTCCACTTT | CSASFQGVRDSPLHF